This TCR beta chain was retrieved from a study of blood T cell repertoires in COVID-19. This CDR3 contains 14 residues. In germline, CDR1 is LNHDA, CDR2 SQIVND (reference sequence). Trimming removed 4 bases from V and 4 bases from J; junction bases left unmatched: 2. TCRdb keeps only in-frame clones here, not all; method: immunoSEQ multiplex PCR. There are under 200,000 clones in the sample; roughly 89% occur only once, and 3% to 3.5% lies in the top ten. This chain uses TRBV19 with TRBJ2-2, with TRBD2 identical over 8 bases. This TCR derives from a woman aged 25 to 39 who had been exposed to COVID-19. The sequencing sample was made of PBMCs or T cells enriched from blood (not recorded which). The CDR3 protein is CASSTGGFTGELFF. In nucleotides, the CDR3 is TGTGCCAGTAGTACGGGGGGGTTCACCGGGGAGCTGTTTTTT.